Each of the 10 T cell receptor beta chains below was sequenced from the same sample in a study of cytomegalovirus exposure and HLA in healthy donors. Primers included in the PCR were 60 Vbeta and 13 Jbeta primers. Using immunoSEQ multiplex PCR, the repertoire was profiled, and TCRdb retains in-frame clones only, with some absent. The sample carries over 100,000 clones, around 80% recorded once. Sequencing was performed on PBMCs. Every receptor here comes from a man aged 25-40 years in good health and CMV-seronegative.

This clone was seen once. This chain joins TRBV7-9 and TRBJ1-1; possibly TRBD1 for D (5 bases). The length of the CDR3 is 12 residues. In germline, CDR1 is SEHNR, CDR2 FQNEAQ (reference sequence). V gave up 7 bases and J gave up 8 bases, with 14 bases separating them. The CDR3 loop reads CASTLSGAEAFF. In DNA form, the CDR3 reads TGTGCCAGCACCCTAAGCGGGGCAGAAGCTTTCTTT.

The genes are TRBV28 and TRBJ2-5, with TRBD2 identical over 13 bases. Germline CDR1 and CDR2: MDHEN and SYDVKM. With V trimmed by 5 bases and J by 1 base, 4 bases remained unmatched. The CDR3 covers 16 residues. CDR3 nucleotides: TGTGCCAGCAGTCTCGGACTAGCGGGGGCCCAAGAGACCCAGTACTTC. As protein: CASSLGLAGAQETQYF.

The V gene is TRBV2, the J gene TRBJ2-2, with 7 bases lining up with TRBD2. V gave up 5 bases and J gave up 1 base; unmatched junction bases: 10. The CDR3 length is 17 residues. Looked up from germline, CDR1 is SNHLY and CDR2 is FYNNEI. The CDR3 nucleotides read TGTGCCAGCAGTTTCCCGGGTCCGGGGGGGAACACCGGGGAGCTGTTTTTT. This sequence encodes CASSFPGPGGNTGELFF.

V and J are TRBV7-9 and TRBJ2-5, with 11 bases matching TRBD2. Trimming removed 4 bases from V and 2 bases from J; junction bases left unmatched: 3. Germline CDR1 and CDR2: SEHNR and FQNEAQ (reference sequence). The CDR3 contains 15 residues. The CDR3 DNA reads TGTGCCAGCAGCTATAGCGGGGGGGGGCAAGAGACCCAGTACTTC. Protein: CASSYSGGGQETQYF.

V is TRBV30 and J is TRBJ2-7, with D possibly TRBD2 on 6 matching bases. V lost 5 bases to trimming and J lost 4 bases, with 18 bases between them. Germline CDR1 reads GTSNPN; CDR2 reads SVGIG (reference sequence). The CDR3 extends over 14 amino acids. The CDR3 region is CAWGAGTGLYEQYF. For the CDR3, the DNA is TGTGCCTGGGGGGCCGGGACTGGGCTTTACGAGCAGTACTTC.

This CDR3 is CASSPRESSTDTQYF. The CDR3 DNA reads TGTGCCAGCTCACCGCGGGAATCTAGCACAGATACGCAGTATTTT. The V and J genes are TRBV18 and TRBJ2-3; weak D call: TRBD2 (6 bases). Looked up from germline, CDR1 is KGHSH and CDR2 is LQKENI. The length of the CDR3 is 15 residues. Deletions cut 3 bases from V and 0 bases from J, with 10 bases between. The variable domain in full, completed from reference TRBV18 and TRBJ2-3, reads NAGVMQNPRHLVRRRGQEARLRCSPMKGHSHVYWYRQLPEEGLKFMVYLQKENIIDESGMPKERFSAEFPKEGPSILRIQQVVRGDSAAYFCASSPRESSTDTQYFGPGTRLTVL.

The V gene is TRBV1, the J gene TRBJ1-5; the listed D gene, TRBD1, was not tested against the DNA. TRBV1 is labeled a pseudogene. This CDR3 is built from 15 residues. For the CDR3, the DNA is TGCACCAGCATCCCCCCGACAGGGGCCGATCAGCCCCAGCATTTT. It codes for CTSIPPTGADQPQHF.

To note about this clone: One end of the junction is discordant with germline, which a read error may explain. CDR3 region: CSSSFGPSAGELFF. CDR3 sequence (DNA): TGTTCCAGCAGCTTTGGTCCTTCGGCCGGGGAGCTGTTTTTT. The rearrangement joins TRBV7-9 to TRBJ2-2; no reliable D call. The CDR3 runs to 14 residues. The germline CDR1 and CDR2 sequences are SEHNR and FQNEAQ (reference sequence).

V gene TRBV5-6 combines with J gene TRBJ2-5; a weak D match, TRBD2 (6 bases). This CDR3 is built from 14 residues. CDR1 is SGHDT, CDR2 YYEEEE, per germline. V shed 4 bases and J shed 11 bases, with 21 bases lying between them. CDR3 DNA: TGTGCCAGCAGCCCGGGACTTCCCGCTGATGAGCAGTACTTC. Translation: CASSPGLPADEQYF.

This clone turned up a few times. V and J are TRBV4-3 and TRBJ2-7, with D tentatively TRBD1 (6 bases). The CDR3 covers 17 residues. Germline V gene sequence: CDR1 LGHNA, CDR2 YSLEER. V gave up 0 bases and J gave up 7 bases, with 22 bases separating them. This CDR3 is CASSQDWPGDWSREQYF. CDR3 DNA: TGCGCCAGCAGCCAAGATTGGCCAGGGGATTGGTCCAGGGAGCAGTACTTC.